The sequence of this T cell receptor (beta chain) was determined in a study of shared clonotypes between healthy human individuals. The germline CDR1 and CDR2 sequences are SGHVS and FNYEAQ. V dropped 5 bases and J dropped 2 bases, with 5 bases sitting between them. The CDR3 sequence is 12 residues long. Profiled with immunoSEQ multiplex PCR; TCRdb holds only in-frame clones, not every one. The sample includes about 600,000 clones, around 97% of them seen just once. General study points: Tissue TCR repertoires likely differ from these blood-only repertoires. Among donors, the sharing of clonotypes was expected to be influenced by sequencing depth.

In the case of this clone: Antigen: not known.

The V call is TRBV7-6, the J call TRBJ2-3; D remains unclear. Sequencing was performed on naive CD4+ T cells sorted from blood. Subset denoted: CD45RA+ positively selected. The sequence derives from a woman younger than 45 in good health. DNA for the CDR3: TGTGCCAGCAGCACATACACAGATACGCAGTATTTT. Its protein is CASSTYTDTQYF.